The 31 T cell receptor beta chains reported below all come from one sample, sequenced in a study of blood T cell repertoires in COVID-19. TCRdb's copy holds only in-frame clones and misses some; the assay was immunoSEQ multiplex PCR. The table has more than 400,000 clones, about nine tenths seen once. The sample comprised PBMCs or T cells enriched from blood (not recorded which). The receptors were sampled from a man aged 18 to 29 who had recovered from COVID-19.

The chain employs TRBV5-1 and TRBJ1-2; TRBD1 agrees at 8 bases. The CDR3 covers 13 residues. The V gene end was trimmed by 4 bases and the J gene end by 4 bases; junction bases not matched to a gene: 3. Germline values: CDR1 SGHRS, CDR2 YFSETQ. The CDR3, as DNA: TGCGCCAGCAGCATCGGACAGGGCTATGGCTACACCTTC. Translation gives CASSIGQGYGYTF.

Only one count was recorded for this clone. The CDR3 spells CARRGNYGYTF. The CDR3 DNA is TGTGCCAGGAGAGGTAACTATGGCTACACCTTC. This chain uses TRBV2 with TRBJ1-2; no clear D. The CDR3 loop spans 11 amino acids. Germline CDR1 and CDR2: SNHLY and FYNNEI. The ends were cut back, 9 bases at V and 1 base at J, with 6 bases in the middle.

The chain couples TRBV6-5 to TRBJ2-7; D possibly corresponds to TRBD1 (5 bases). V was cut by 6 bases and J by 1 base, with 16 bases left in between. CDR3 length equals 15 residues. CDR1 and CDR2 from the germline V gene are MNHEY and SVGAGI. CDR3 sequence: CASRPYPQGSYEQYF. CDR3 in DNA: TGTGCCAGCAGGCCATACCCTCAGGGTTCCTACGAGCAGTACTTC.

The chain links TRBV11-2 to TRBJ2-7; 10 bases match TRBD2. Germline V gene lookup returns CDR1 SGHAT and CDR2 FQNNGV. V gave up 4 bases and J gave up 3 bases; unmatched junction bases: 3. This CDR3 has 14 amino acids. CDR3 loop: CASSSWTSGYEQYF. The CDR3 nucleotides are TGTGCCAGCAGCTCGTGGACTAGCGGCTACGAGCAGTACTTC.

The rearrangement uses TRBV3-1 (or the pseudogene TRBV3-2) and TRBJ1-1, with 7 nucleotides matching TRBD1. V was clipped by 4 bases and J by 7 bases; unmatched bases: 6. Germline CDR1 LGHDT, CDR2 YNNKEL (reference sequence). There are 13 residues in the CDR3. CDR3 protein: CASSPQRTGEAFF. The CDR3 coding sequence is TGTGCCAGCAGCCCTCAAAGGACAGGTGAAGCTTTCTTT.

This rearrangement joins TRBV19 to TRBJ1-5, with D uncertain. V was pared by 5 bases and J by 3 bases, with 8 bases between. The CDR3 is 13 amino acids. Germline assignment: CDR1 LNHDA and CDR2 SQIVND (reference sequence). CDR3 in amino acids: CASSQKNNQPQHF. In DNA form, the CDR3 reads TGTGCCAGTAGTCAGAAAAACAATCAGCCCCAGCATTTT.

This sequence joins TRBV7-2 and TRBJ2-1, with D possibly matching TRBD2 (6 bases). CDR3 length equals 15 residues. From germline, CDR1 is SGHTA and CDR2 FQGNSA. Trimming removed 5 bases from V and 8 bases from J, with 19 bases in between. The CDR3 bases are TGTGCCAGCAGCCCGTCGGCGGGGATAATGTATGAGCAGTTCTTC. This sequence encodes CASSPSAGIMYEQFF.

J is TRBJ1-1 and V is TRBV3-1 (or the pseudogene TRBV3-2), with no clear D. This CDR3 is 13 amino acids long. Germline assignment: CDR1 LGHDT and CDR2 YNNKEL (reference sequence). V was trimmed by 5 bases and J by 4 bases, leaving 11 bases between them. Here the CDR3 reads CASSFRPGTEAFF. CDR3 DNA: TGTGCCAGCAGCTTTCGGCCGGGCACTGAAGCTTTCTTT.

CDR3 in DNA: TGCAGCGTCGCGAAGACTGGTCGGGAGACCCAGTACTTC. Protein sequence: CSVAKTGRETQYF. The V and J genes are TRBV29-1 and TRBJ2-5, with D uncertain. The V gene lost 6 bases and the J gene lost 5 bases, with 16 bases spanning the gap. Germline V gene sequence: CDR1 SQVTM, CDR2 ANQGSEA. The CDR3 has 13 residues.

CDR3: CASSLAGAGTDTQYF. The CDR3 DNA is TGTGCCAGCAGCCTAGCGGGAGCGGGAACAGATACGCAGTATTTT. The V call is TRBV7-3, the J call TRBJ2-3; 10 bases are a match to TRBD2. CDR1 is SGHTA, CDR2 FQGTGA, per germline. V was clipped by 5 bases and J by 3 bases; unmatched bases: 5. This CDR3 comprises 15 residues.

V usage is TRBV7-6 and J usage is TRBJ1-3, with 9 bases matching TRBD1. The length of the CDR3 is 16 residues. Trimming at V came to 5 bases and at J to 3 bases, leaving 8 bases not matched to a gene. The V gene's germline CDR1 is SGHVS and CDR2 FNYEAQ. CDR3 protein: CASSPTTGGNGNTIYF. In DNA form, the CDR3 reads TGTGCCAGCAGCCCGACGACAGGGGGAAATGGAAACACCATATATTTT.

The chain employs TRBV20-1 and TRBJ1-6; the D is unclear. V dropped 4 bases and J dropped 14 bases, with 12 bases sitting between them. CDR1 and CDR2 (germline): DFQATT, SNEGSKA (reference sequence). The CDR3 consists of 11 residues. The CDR3 DNA sequence: TGCAGTGCTACAATCGGAGCGGCCCTCCACTTT. Its protein product is CSATIGAALHF.

The chain carries TRBV3-1 (or the pseudogene TRBV3-2) and TRBJ1-1, with 7 bases that match TRBD1. The CDR3 covers 14 residues. The V segment lost 4 bases and the J segment 1 base; nucleotides outside the gene matches: 3. Germline V gene lookup returns CDR1 LGHDT and CDR2 YNNKEL (reference sequence). The CDR3 sequence: CASSLGQSNTEAFF. Here the CDR3 DNA reads TGTGCCAGCAGCCTGGGACAGTCGAACACTGAAGCTTTCTTT.

For this clone: This specimen includes other DNA sequences encoding the same CDR3. V gene TRBV7-3 combines with J gene TRBJ1-1; D perhaps matches TRBD1 (5 bases). Per the germline V gene, CDR1 is SGHTA and CDR2 is FQGTGA. The CDR3 runs to 13 residues. Trimming took 2 bases from V and 5 from J, leaving 9 bases between them. CDR3 protein: CASSLSGGTEAFF. CDR3 bases: TGTGCCAGCAGCTTATCTGGGGGGACTGAAGCTTTCTTT.

As DNA, the CDR3 is TGTGCCAGCAGCTTAGTATCGGATTCACCCCTCCACTTT. This encodes CASSLVSDSPLHF. The chain uses TRBV7-9 and TRBJ1-6; D remains ambiguous. Per the germline V gene, CDR1 is SEHNR and CDR2 is FQNEAQ (reference sequence). The CDR3 is made up of 13 amino acids. V was pared by 1 base and J by 8 bases, with 6 bases between. Full variable domain (outside the CDR3, taken from reference TRBV7-9 and TRBJ1-6): DTGVSQNPRHKITKRGQNVTFRCDPISEHNRLYWYRQTLGQGPEFLTYFQNEAQLEKSRLLSDRFSAERPKGSFSTLEIQRTEQGDSAMYLCASSLVSDSPLHFGNGTRLTVT.

The rearrangement links TRBV19 to TRBJ1-1; no clear D. Germline V gives CDR1 LNHDA, CDR2 SQIVND (reference sequence). V shed 3 bases and J shed 5 bases, with 25 bases lying between them. The CDR3 totals 18 residues. This chain's CDR3 is CASSIQAPSSDRRTEAFF. The CDR3 bases are TGTGCCAGTAGTATCCAAGCCCCGTCGTCAGATAGGCGGACTGAAGCTTTCTTT. Full variable domain (remainder filled in from reference TRBV19 and TRBJ1-1): DGGITQSPKYLFRKEGQNVTLSCEQNLNHDAMYWYRQDPGQGLRLIYYSQIVNDFQKGDIAEGYSVSREKKESFPLTVTSAQKNPTAFYLCASSIQAPSSDRRTEAFFGQGTRLTVV.

Only one count was recorded for this clone. This sequence joins TRBV4-2 and TRBJ2-2, with TRBD2 matching over 9 bases. The CDR3 sequence is 16 residues long. Germline V lookup: CDR1 LGHNA, CDR2 YNFKEQ. Trimming took 4 bases from V and 6 from J; bases not matched to a gene: 9. CDR3 protein: CASSPLAGERAGELFF. DNA for the CDR3: TGTGCCAGCAGCCCCTTAGCGGGAGAAAGGGCCGGGGAGCTGTTTTTT.

In DNA, the CDR3 is TGTGCCAGCTCACCAACAGGGGGCTTTGGCGAGCAGTACTTC. Protein product: CASSPTGGFGEQYF. The chain recombines TRBV18 with TRBJ2-7, with 9 bases aligning to TRBD1. This CDR3 contains 14 residues. Germline-derived CDR1 and CDR2 are KGHSH and LQKENI. Trimming at V came to 2 bases and at J to 6 bases, leaving 5 bases not matched to a gene.

This chain joins TRBV11-2 and TRBJ1-2; 7 nucleotides align to TRBD1. V shed 10 bases, J shed 4 bases, and the junction held 9 bases outside the gene matches. This CDR3 comprises 13 residues. Germline loops: CDR1 SGHAT, CDR2 FQNNGV. The CDR3 DNA is TGTGCCACTCGAAGGGACAGTTCCTATGGCTACACCTTC. Translation: CATRRDSSYGYTF.

The chain has TRBV18 and TRBJ2-7, with D possibly being TRBD1 (5 bases). Germline-derived CDR1 and CDR2 are KGHSH and LQKENI. V gave up 6 bases and J gave up 3 bases, with 12 bases separating them. This CDR3 comprises 13 residues. The CDR3 here is CASSPTVFYEQYF. CDR3 bases: TGTGCCAGCTCCCCGACAGTGTTCTACGAGCAGTACTTC.

The chain links TRBV28 to TRBJ1-4, with a tentative D call TRBD1 (6 bases). With 6 bases removed from V and 4 bases from J, the gap between germline ends came to 12 bases. The CDR3 runs to 14 residues. CDR1 MDHEN and CDR2 SYDVKM come from the germline V gene. The DNA for the CDR3 is TGTGCCAGCAGCCTAGACAGGAATAATGAAAAACTGTTTTTT. Its protein product is CASSLDRNNEKLFF.

The gene calls are TRBV7-8 and TRBJ1-5, with D uncertain. The ends were cut back, 6 bases at V and 6 bases at J, with 18 bases in the middle. The length of the CDR3 is 15 residues. From germline, CDR1 is SGHVS and CDR2 FQNEAQ. CDR3 nucleotides: TGTGCCAGCAGGTCTAATGGGGAGGATTTTCAGCCCCAGCATTTT. Residues: CASRSNGEDFQPQHF.

This clone appeared a single time. The chain joins TRBV24-1 to TRBJ1-2; 7 bases align to TRBD1. V was pared by 8 bases and J by 4 bases, with 9 bases of the junction left unmatched. The CDR3 is made up of 14 amino acids. Germline values: CDR1 KGHDR, CDR2 SFDVKD. CDR3: CATITGQALYGYTF. The CDR3 coding sequence is TGTGCCACCATAACTGGACAGGCCCTCTATGGCTACACCTTC.

V and J are TRBV24-1 and TRBJ1-2; possible D gene TRBD1, 5 bases. Germline lookup yields CDR1 KGHDR and CDR2 SFDVKD. The V gene lost 4 bases and the J gene lost 2 bases, with 10 bases spanning the gap. CDR3 length: 14 residues. CDR3 in amino acids: CATSDTGQNYGYTF. The CDR3 region has the DNA TGTGCCACCAGTGACACAGGACAAAACTATGGCTACACCTTC.

This chain links TRBV5-1 with TRBJ1-2; the D is unclear. Germline CDR1 SGHRS, CDR2 YFSETQ. V lost 0 bases and J lost 8, with 17 bases in between. The CDR3 loop spans 15 amino acids. The CDR3 nucleotides are TGCGCCAGCAGCTTGGGGCGGAGAGTTGCCGGAGGCTACACCTTC. Its protein is CASSLGRRVAGGYTF. The full variable domain, completed using reference TRBV5-1 and TRBJ1-2, is KAGVTQTPRYLIKTRGQQVTLSCSPISGHRSVSWYQQTPGQGLQFLFEYFSETQRNKGNFPGRFSGRQFSNSRSEMNVSTLELGDSALYLCASSLGRRVAGGYTFGSGTRLTVV.

The chain has TRBV24-1 and TRBJ1-2, with 8 bases matching TRBD1. This CDR3 region has 15 residues. Looked up from germline, CDR1 is KGHDR and CDR2 is SFDVKD. V lost 3 bases and J lost 8; bases outside the gene matches: 10. CDR3 sequence reads: CATSDRAQGARGYTF. CDR3 DNA: TGTGCCACCAGTGATCGAGCGCAGGGGGCTCGGGGCTACACCTTC.

This chain joins TRBV29-1 and TRBJ2-1; 7 positions match TRBD2. Germline CDR1 and CDR2: SQVTM and ANQGSEA. J gave up 8 bases and V 0 bases, and 7 bases lay outside the gene matches. The CDR3 length is 14 residues. The CDR3 loop reads CSVEDTGTIDEQFF. The CDR3 DNA reads as TGCAGCGTTGAAGATACTGGGACTATCGATGAGCAGTTCTTC.

The chain uses TRBV3-1 (or the pseudogene TRBV3-2) and TRBJ1-6; the D is unclear. Between the trimmed V and J ends, which lost 1 base and 7 bases, there was a span of 8 bases. Germline values: CDR1 LGHDT, CDR2 YNNKEL (reference sequence). The CDR3 totals 14 residues. The CDR3 loop is CASSQGPGNSPLHF. The CDR3 DNA sequence: TGTGCCAGCAGCCAAGGACCCGGGAATTCACCCCTCCACTTT.

As for this clone: A far larger clone is one base from this, pointing to a likely read error. The chain is built from TRBV9 and TRBJ1-1, with D unresolved. CDR1 and CDR2 from the germline V gene are SGDLS and YYNGEE. The CDR3 loop spans 13 amino acids. The V gene lost 0 bases and the J gene lost 0 bases, with 3 bases spanning the gap. CDR3 nucleotides: TGTGCCAGCAGCGTAGACATGAACACTGAAGCTTTCTTT. Translation: CASSVDMNTEAFF.

V and J are TRBV2 and TRBJ1-2; 8 bases are a match to TRBD1. CDR1 and CDR2 from the germline V gene are SNHLY and FYNNEI. CDR3 length: 17 residues. Trimming removed 0 bases from V and 3 bases from J; junction bases left unmatched: 9. The CDR3 DNA reads as TGTGCCAGCAGTGAAGCGCATTTCAGGGGGCGCGACTATGGCTACACCTTC. Encoded protein: CASSEAHFRGRDYGYTF.

The gene calls are TRBV23-1 and TRBJ2-4; tentatively, D is TRBD1 (6 bases). TRBV23-1 is an ORF, and what it does is uncertain. V lost 6 bases, J lost 3 bases, and 18 bases lay in between. This CDR3 comprises 16 residues. This chain's CDR3 is CASRPQGEGGKNIQYF. CDR3 coding DNA: TGCGCCAGCAGACCACAGGGAGAAGGTGGCAAAAACATTCAGTACTTC.